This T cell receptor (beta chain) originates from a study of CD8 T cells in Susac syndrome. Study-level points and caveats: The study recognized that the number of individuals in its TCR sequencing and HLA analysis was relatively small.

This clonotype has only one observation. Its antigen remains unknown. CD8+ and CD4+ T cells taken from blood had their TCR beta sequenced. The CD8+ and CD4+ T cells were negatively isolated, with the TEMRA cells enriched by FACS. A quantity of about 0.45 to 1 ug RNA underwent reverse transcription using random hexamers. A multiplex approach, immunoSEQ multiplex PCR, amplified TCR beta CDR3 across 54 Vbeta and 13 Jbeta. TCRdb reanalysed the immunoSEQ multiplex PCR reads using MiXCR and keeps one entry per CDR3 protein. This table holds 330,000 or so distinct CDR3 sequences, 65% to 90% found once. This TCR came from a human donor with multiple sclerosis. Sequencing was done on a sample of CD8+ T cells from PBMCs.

CDR3 region: CAISESTTLGYTF. The DNA for the CDR3 is TGTGCCATCAGTGAGTCCACGACCCTTGGCTACACCTTC. This sequence joins TRBV10-3 and TRBJ1-2, with unresolved D. CDR3 length: 13 residues. Per germline, CDR1 ENHRY and CDR2 SYGVKD. V lost 0 bases, J lost 7 bases, and 9 bases lay in between.